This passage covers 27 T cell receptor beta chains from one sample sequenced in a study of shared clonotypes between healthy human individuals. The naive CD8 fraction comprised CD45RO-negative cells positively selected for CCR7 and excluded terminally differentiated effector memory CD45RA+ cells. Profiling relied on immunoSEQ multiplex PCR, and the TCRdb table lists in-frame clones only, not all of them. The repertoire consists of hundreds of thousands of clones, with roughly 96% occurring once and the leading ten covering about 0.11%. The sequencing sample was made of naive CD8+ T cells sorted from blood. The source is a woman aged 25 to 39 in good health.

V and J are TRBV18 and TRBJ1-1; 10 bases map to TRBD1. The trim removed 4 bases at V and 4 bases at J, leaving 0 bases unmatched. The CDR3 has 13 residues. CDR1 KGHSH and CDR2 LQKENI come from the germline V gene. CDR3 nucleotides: TGTGCCAGCTCACGGGACAGGGGCACTGAAGCTTTCTTT. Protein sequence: CASSRDRGTEAFF.

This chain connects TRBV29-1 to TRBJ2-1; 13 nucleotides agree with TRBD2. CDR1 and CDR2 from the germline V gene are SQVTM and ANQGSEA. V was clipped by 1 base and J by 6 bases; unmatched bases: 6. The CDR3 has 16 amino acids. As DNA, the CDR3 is TGCAGCGTTGAAGCCTGGACTAGCGGGAGTTTCAATGAGCAGTTCTTC. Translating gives CSVEAWTSGSFNEQFF.

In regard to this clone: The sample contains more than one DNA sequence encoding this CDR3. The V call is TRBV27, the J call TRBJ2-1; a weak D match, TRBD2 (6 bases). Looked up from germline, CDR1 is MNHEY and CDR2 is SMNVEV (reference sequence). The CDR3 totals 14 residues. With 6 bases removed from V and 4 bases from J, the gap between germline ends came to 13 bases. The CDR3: CASSLRAGYNEQFF. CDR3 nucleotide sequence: TGTGCCAGCAGCTTAAGGGCGGGGTACAATGAGCAGTTCTTC.

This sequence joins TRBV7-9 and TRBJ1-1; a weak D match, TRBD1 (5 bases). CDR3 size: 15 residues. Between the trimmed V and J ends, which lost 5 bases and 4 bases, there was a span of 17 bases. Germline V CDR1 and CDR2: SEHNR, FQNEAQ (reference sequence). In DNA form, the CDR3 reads TGTGCCAGCAGCCCTTGGGGGTCCCTCGTCACTGAAGCTTTCTTT. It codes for CASSPWGSLVTEAFF.

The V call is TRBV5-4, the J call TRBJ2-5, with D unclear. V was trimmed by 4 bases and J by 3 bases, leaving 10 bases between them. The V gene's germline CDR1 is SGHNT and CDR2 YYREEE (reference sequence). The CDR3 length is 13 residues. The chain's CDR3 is CASSPTAEETQYF. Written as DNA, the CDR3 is TGTGCCAGCAGCCCCACAGCAGAAGAGACCCAGTACTTC.

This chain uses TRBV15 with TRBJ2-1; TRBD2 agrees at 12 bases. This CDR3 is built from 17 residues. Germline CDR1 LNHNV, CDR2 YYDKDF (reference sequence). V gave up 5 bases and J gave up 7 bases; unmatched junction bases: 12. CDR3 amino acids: CATSPTSGSAQGNEQFF. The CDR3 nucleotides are TGTGCCACCAGCCCGACTAGCGGGAGTGCCCAGGGGAATGAGCAGTTCTTC.

CDR3 coding DNA: TGTGCCAGCAGCTTTTTCAGTGGCTTAGAGACCCAGTACTTC. Translating gives CASSFFSGLETQYF. The chain recombines TRBV7-9 with TRBJ2-5; no firm D call. Trimming stripped 3 bases from V and 4 bases from J, with 12 bases between. From germline, CDR1 is SEHNR and CDR2 FQNEAQ (reference sequence). This CDR3 has 14 amino acids.

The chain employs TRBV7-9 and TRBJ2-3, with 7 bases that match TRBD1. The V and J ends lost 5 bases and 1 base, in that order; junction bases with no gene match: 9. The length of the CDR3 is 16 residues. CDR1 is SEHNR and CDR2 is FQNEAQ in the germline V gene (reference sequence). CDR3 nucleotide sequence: TGTGCCAGCAGCCTTGGGACAGTTGGACGCACAGATACGCAGTATTTT. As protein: CASSLGTVGRTDTQYF.

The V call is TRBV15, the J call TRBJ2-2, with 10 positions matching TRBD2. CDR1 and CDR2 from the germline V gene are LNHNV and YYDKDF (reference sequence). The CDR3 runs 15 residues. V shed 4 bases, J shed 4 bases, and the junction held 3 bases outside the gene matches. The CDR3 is CATSIRTSGTGELFF. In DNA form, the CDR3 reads TGTGCCACCAGCATAAGGACTAGCGGCACCGGGGAGCTGTTTTTT. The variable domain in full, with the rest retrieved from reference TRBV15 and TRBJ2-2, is DAMVIQNPRYQVTQFGKPVTLSCSQTLNHNVMYWYQQKSSQAPKLLFHYYDKDFNNEADTPDNFQSRRPNTSFCFLDIRSPGLGDTAMYLCATSIRTSGTGELFFGEGSRLTVL.

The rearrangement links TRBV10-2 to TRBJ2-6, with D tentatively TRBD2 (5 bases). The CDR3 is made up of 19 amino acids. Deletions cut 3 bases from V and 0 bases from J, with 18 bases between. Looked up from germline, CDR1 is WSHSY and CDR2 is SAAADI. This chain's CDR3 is CASSDSPGFVSSGANVLTF. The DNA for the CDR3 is TGCGCCAGCAGTGACTCGCCGGGGTTTGTAAGCTCTGGGGCCAACGTCCTGACTTTC.

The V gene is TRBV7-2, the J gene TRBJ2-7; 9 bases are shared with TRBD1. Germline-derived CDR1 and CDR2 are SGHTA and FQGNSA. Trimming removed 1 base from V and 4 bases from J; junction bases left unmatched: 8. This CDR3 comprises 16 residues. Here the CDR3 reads CASSLEDPGQGYEQYF. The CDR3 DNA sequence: TGTGCCAGCAGCTTAGAAGATCCGGGACAGGGTTACGAGCAGTACTTC.

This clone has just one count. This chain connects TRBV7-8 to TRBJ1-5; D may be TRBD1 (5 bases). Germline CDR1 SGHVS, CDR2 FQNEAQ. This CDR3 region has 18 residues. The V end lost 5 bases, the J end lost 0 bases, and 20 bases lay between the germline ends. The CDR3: CASSPKAGTAYSNQPQHF. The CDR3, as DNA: TGTGCCAGCAGCCCAAAGGCCGGGACGGCATATAGCAATCAGCCCCAGCATTTT.

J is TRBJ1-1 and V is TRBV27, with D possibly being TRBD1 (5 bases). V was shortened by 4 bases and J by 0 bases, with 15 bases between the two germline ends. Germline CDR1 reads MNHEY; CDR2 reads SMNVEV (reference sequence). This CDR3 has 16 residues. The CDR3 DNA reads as TGTGCCAGCAGTTCTGGGACGTCGGGGATGAACACTGAAGCTTTCTTT. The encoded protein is CASSSGTSGMNTEAFF.

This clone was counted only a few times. DNA for the CDR3: TGTGCCAGCAGCGTTGCTCTGGGAGAAACTGAAGCTTTCTTT. It yields the protein CASSVALGETEAFF. V usage is TRBV9 and J usage is TRBJ1-1; D is unclear. CDR3 length: 14 residues. V lost 2 bases and J 5 bases, leaving 13 bases between the germline ends. Germline V lookup: CDR1 SGDLS, CDR2 YYNGEE.

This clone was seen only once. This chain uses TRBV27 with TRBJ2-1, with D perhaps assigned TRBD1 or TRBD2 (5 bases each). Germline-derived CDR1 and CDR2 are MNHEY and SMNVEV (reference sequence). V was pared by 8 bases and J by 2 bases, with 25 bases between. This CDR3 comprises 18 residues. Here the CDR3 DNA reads TGTGCCAGCTTCGGTGCACAGTTAACCGGGACGGCCTACAATGAGCAGTTCTTC. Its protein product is CASFGAQLTGTAYNEQFF.

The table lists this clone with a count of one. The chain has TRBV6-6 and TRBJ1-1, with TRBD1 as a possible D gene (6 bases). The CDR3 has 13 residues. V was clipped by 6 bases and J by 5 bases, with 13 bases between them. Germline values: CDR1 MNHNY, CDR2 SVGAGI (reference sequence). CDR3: CASREGVRTEAFF. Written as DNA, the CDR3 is TGTGCCAGCAGGGAGGGGGTACGGACTGAAGCTTTCTTT.

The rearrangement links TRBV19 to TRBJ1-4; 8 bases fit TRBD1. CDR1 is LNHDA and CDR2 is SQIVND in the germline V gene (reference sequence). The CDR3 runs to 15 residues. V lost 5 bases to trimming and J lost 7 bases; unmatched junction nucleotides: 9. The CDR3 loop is CASSAGQGGFEKLFF. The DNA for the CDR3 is TGTGCCAGTAGTGCCGGACAGGGTGGATTTGAAAAACTGTTTTTT. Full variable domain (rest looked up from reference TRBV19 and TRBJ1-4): DGGITQSPKYLFRKEGQNVTLSCEQNLNHDAMYWYRQDPGQGLRLIYYSQIVNDFQKGDIAEGYSVSREKKESFPLTVTSAQKNPTAFYLCASSAGQGGFEKLFFGSGTQLSVL.

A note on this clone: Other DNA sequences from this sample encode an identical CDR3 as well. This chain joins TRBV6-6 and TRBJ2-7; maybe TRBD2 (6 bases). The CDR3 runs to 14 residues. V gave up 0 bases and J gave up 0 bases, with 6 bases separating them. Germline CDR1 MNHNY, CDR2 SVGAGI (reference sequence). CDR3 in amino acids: CASSYSGGSYEQYF. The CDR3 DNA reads TGTGCCAGCAGTTACTCCGGGGGCTCCTACGAGCAGTACTTC.

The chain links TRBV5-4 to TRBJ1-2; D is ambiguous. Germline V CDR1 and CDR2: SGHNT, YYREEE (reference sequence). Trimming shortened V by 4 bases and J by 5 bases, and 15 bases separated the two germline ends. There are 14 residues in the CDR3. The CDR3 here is CASSVDPEEYGYTF. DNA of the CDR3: TGTGCCAGCAGCGTTGACCCGGAGGAGTATGGCTACACCTTC.

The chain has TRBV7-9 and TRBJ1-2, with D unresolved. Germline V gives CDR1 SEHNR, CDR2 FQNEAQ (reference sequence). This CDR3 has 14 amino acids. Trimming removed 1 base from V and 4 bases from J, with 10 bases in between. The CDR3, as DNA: TGTGCCAGCAGCTTAGATTCAGGATCCTATGGCTACACCTTC. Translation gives CASSLDSGSYGYTF.

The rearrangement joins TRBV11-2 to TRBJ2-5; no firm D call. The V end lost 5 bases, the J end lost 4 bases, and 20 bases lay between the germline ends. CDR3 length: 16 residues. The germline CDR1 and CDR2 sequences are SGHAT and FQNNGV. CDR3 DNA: TGTGCCAGCAGCCCAGGAGAGCATGGATTCCGAGAGACCCAGTACTTC. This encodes CASSPGEHGFRETQYF.

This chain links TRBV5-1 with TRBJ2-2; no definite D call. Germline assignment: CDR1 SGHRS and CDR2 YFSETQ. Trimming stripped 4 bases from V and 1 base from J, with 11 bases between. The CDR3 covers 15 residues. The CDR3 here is CASSPGRKNTGELFF. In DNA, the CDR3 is TGCGCCAGCAGCCCTGGAAGGAAGAACACCGGGGAGCTGTTTTTT.

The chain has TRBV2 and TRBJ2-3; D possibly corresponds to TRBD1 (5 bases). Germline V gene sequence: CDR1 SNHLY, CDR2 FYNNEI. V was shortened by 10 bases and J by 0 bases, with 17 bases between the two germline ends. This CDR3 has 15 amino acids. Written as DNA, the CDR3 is TGTGCCACACGCTACCCAGGGATTAGCACAGATACGCAGTATTTT. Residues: CATRYPGISTDTQYF.

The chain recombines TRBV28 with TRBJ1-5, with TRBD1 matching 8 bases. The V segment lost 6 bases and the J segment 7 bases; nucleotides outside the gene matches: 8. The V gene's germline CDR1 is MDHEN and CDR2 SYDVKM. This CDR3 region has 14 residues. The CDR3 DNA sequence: TGTGCCAGCAGACTCGGACAGGGCCGCCAGCCCCAGCATTTT. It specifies CASRLGQGRQPQHF.

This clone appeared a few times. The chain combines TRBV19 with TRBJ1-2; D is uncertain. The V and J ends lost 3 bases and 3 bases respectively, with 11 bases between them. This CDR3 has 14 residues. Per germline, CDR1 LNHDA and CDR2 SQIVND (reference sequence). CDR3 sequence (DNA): TGTGCCAGTAGTATTTCGTCAGCTTACTATGGCTACACCTTC. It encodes CASSISSAYYGYTF.

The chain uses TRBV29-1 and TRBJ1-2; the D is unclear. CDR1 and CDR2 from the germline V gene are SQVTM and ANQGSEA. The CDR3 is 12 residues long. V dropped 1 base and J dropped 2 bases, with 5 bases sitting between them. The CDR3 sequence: CSVEGSNYGYTF. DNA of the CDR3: TGCAGCGTTGAAGGGTCGAACTATGGCTACACCTTC.

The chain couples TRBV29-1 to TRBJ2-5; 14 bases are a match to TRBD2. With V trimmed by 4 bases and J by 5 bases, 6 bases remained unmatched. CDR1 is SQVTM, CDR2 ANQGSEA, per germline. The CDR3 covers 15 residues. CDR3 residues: CSVVGLAGEYETQYF. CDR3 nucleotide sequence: TGCAGCGTTGTGGGACTAGCGGGAGAGTATGAGACCCAGTACTTC.